Listed below are T cell receptor beta chains from one sample, sequenced in a study of shared clonotypes between healthy human individuals. Generated by immunoSEQ multiplex PCR, the TCRdb table keeps only in-frame clones and is missing some. Of about 960,000 clones listed, 76% were seen once; the top ten hold nearly 1.5%. Sample: memory CD4+ T cells sorted from blood. These receptors originate from a man between 18 and 35 years old in good health. The CDR3 runs from the conserved cysteine through the conserved F or W. A D gene is named only where the DNA matches it firmly.

v_call d_call cdr3_aa
TRBV7-9 TRBD1 CASSLTGGNEQFF
TRBV27 - CASSLSPAWGHTEAFF
TRBV2 - CASSVLQKNTEAFF
TRBV5-1 - CASSLALGAYEQYF
TRBV2 - CASSEEGRENTEAFF
TRBV20-1 - CSARVMGEQYF
TRBV6-6 - CASSPGYPGTEAFF
TRBV7-2 - CASSLVRGSRTGELFF
TRBV30 TRBD2 CAWSGDWASGGLKSSYNEQFF
TRBV15 TRBD1 CATGKGAPDTQYF
TRBV7-2 - CASSGNTQYF
TRBV18 - CASSPGHNEQFF
TRBV10-3 - CAITRNVEGADTQYF
TRBV5-1 TRBD1 CASSSGTGNTGELFF
TRBV9 - CASSPRRGLYYNEQFF
TRBV11-2 TRBD1 CASRQGVYEQYF
TRBV27 - CASSLSKDLRRSEQYF
TRBV5-4 TRBD1 CASSLGTGGAYNEQFF
TRBV6-1 - CASVLAGANVLTF
TRBV19 - CASSTGTTSGNTIYF
TRBV3-1/TRBV3-2 - CASHVEFF
TRBV5-1 - CASSLVGGDSTEAFF
TRBV10-2 - CASRPTSTDTQYF
TRBV5-1 TRBD1 CASSDTGALGNTIYF
TRBV5-5 - CASSSRTDKSYNEQFF
TRBV19 TRBD1 CASSTQGAHTEAFF
TRBV2 TRBD1 CASSAEQGTSRGYTF
TRBV6-1 TRBD2 CASSELGLAGRTDTQYF
TRBV5-1 - CASSLDGSNQPQHF
TRBV4-1 TRBD2 CASSQEGPSGGIRETQYF
TRBV7-8 - CASSLAPTGEQYF
TRBV6-5 - CASSYMGSEQYF
TRBV29-1 - CSVRERSYNSPLHF
TRBV5-1 - CASSSQGGDEQFF
TRBV5-1 - CASSLGRVSNSPLHF
TRBV7-9 - CASSLQNEQFF
TRBV7-2 - CASSLADSSYNEQFF
TRBV6-5 TRBD1 CASSYSGGGYEAFF
TRBV5-6 - CASSQGLGQLEETQYF
TRBV5-3 TRBD2 CARSSPGLADYEQYF
TRBV2 - CASSEQHSTGDTQYF
TRBV6-5 - CASRRGRRTGELFF
TRBV2 TRBD2 CASRRLAGGNNEQFF
TRBV19 TRBD1 CASSISGTGRYEQYF
TRBV20-1 - CSAPRGGEQYF
TRBV7-2 - CASSSRGGPQHF
TRBV5-4 TRBD1 CASSSQGRGRANEQFF
TRBV10-3 - CAISESTRGPPYYNEQFF
TRBV19 - CASSSGEVKATEAFF